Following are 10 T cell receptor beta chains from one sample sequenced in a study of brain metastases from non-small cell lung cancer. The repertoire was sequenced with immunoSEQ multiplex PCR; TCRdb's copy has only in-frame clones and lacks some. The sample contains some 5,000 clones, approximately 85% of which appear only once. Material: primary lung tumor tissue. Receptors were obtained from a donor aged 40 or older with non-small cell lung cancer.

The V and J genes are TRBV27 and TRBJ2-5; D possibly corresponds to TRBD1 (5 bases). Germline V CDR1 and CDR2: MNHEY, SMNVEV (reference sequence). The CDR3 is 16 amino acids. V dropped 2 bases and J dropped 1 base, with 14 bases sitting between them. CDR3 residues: CASSLGWQGTQETQYF. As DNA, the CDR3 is TGTGCCAGCAGTTTAGGGTGGCAGGGAACCCAAGAGACCCAGTACTTC.

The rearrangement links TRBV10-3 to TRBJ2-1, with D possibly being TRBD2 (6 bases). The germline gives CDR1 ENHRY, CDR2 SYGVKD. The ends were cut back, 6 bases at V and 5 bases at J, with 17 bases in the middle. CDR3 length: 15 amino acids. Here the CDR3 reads CAIRRDSVFNNEQFF. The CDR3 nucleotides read TGTGCCATCAGGCGGGACTCCGTATTCAACAATGAGCAGTTCTTC.

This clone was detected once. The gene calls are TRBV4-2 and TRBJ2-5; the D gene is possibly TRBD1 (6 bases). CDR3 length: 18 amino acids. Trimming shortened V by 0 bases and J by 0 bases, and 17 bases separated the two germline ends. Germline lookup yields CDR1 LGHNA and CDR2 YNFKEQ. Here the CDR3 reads CASSQDLQGSDDQETQYF. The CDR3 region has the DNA TGTGCCAGCAGCCAAGATCTGCAGGGGTCGGACGACCAAGAGACCCAGTACTTC.

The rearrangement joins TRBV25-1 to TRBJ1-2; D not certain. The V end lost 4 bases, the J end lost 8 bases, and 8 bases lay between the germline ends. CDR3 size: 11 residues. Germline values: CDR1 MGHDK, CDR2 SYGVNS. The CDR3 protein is CASSATTGYTF. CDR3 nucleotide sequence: TGTGCCAGCAGTGCGACAACGGGCTACACCTTC.

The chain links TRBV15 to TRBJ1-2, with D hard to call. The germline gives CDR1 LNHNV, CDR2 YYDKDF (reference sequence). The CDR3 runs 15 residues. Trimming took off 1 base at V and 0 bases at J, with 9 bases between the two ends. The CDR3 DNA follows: TGTGCCACCAGCAGAGGTGAACCTACTAACTATGGCTACACCTTC. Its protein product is CATSRGEPTNYGYTF.

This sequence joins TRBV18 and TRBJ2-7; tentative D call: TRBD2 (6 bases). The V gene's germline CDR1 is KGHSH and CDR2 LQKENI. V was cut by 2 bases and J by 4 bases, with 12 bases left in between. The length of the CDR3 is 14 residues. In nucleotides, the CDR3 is TGTGCCAGCTCACCAGGAAGGGGAGGTTACGAGCAGTACTTC. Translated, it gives CASSPGRGGYEQYF.

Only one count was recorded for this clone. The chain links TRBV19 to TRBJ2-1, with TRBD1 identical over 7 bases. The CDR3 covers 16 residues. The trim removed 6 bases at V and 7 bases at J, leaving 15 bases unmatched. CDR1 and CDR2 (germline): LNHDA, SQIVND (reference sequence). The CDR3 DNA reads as TGTGCCAGTAGGCCACTTATAGGGGGCATGGGAAATGAGCAGTTCTTC. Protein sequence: CASRPLIGGMGNEQFF.

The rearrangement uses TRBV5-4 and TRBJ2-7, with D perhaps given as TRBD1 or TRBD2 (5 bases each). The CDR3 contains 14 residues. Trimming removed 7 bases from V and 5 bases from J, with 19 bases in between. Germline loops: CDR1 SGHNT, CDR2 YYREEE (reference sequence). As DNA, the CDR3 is TGTGCCAGCCCGGGGACCCTCCATAGGAACGAGCAGTACTTC. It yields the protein CASPGTLHRNEQYF.

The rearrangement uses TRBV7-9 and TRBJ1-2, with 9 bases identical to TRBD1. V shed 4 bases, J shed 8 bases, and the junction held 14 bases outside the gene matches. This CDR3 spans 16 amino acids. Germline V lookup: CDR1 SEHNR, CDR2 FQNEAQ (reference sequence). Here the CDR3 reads CASSSRSGTGMRGYTF. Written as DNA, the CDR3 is TGTGCCAGCAGCTCCCGCTCCGGGACAGGGATGAGGGGCTACACCTTC.

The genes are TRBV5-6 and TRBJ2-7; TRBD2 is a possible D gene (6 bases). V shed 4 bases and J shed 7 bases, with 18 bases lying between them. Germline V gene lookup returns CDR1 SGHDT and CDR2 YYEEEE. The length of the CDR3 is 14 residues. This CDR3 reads CASSAGLQDGEQYF. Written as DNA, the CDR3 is TGTGCCAGCAGCGCGGGACTTCAGGATGGGGAGCAGTACTTC.